This TCR beta chain was sequenced for a study of blood T cell repertoires in COVID-19. Overall study context: Both acute and convalescent COVID-19 samples were obtained from the United States, Italy and Spain.

Profiled with immunoSEQ multiplex PCR; TCRdb holds only in-frame clones, not every one. The sample consists of about 190,000 clones, roughly 90% of them appearing once. The CDR3 extends over 14 amino acids. Germline-derived CDR1 and CDR2 are SGHAT and FQNNGV. V dropped 3 bases and J dropped 6 bases, with 9 bases sitting between them. The source is a man aged 50 to 60 with acute or convalescent COVID-19. The sequencing sample was made of peripheral blood. The chain combines TRBV11-2 with TRBJ1-6; TRBD1 might be the D (6 bases). The CDR3 DNA is TGTGCCAGCAGCTTGTCGGACAGTAATTCACCCCTCCACTTT. It specifies CASSLSDSNSPLHF.